There are many counts of the clone carrying this T cell receptor (beta chain). Antigen specificity is unknown. This sample is part of a study of T cells in Graves' hyperthyroidism and ophthalmopathy. Overall study results and limits: Blood shared most expanded thyroid clonotypes above 0.001.

With 4 bases removed from V and 2 bases from J, the gap between germline ends came to 14 bases. The length of the CDR3 is 15 residues. Germline loops: CDR1 LGHDT, CDR2 YNNKEL (reference sequence). Amplification targeted TCR beta CDR3 regions from RNA transcripts. An initial round of RT-PCR targeting the TCR CDR3 relied on the HTBI primer set. TCRdb independently ran MiXCR on the multiplex PCR reads; one entry per CDR3 protein. This table has around 290,000 distinct CDR3 sequences, over 15% appearing once. The rearrangement uses TRBV3-1 and TRBJ1-2; the D is unclear. The receptor was derived from a woman aged 60-75 years with Graves' ophthalmopathy. Sequencing used blood. CDR3 in amino acids: CASSLTSYSNYGYTF. The CDR3 DNA reads as TGTGCCAGCAGCCTCACGAGTTACAGCAACTATGGCTACACCTTC.